The T cell receptor (beta chain) under discussion was sequenced for a study of tumor and adjacent non-tumor tissue in lung cancer. Study-level background: Histology: 12 adenocarcinoma, a couple of squamous cell carcinoma, 1 small cell lung cancer. Whole-study results and caveats: Tumor tissue had significantly higher TCR diversity than normal lung.

Germline CDR1 reads ENHRY; CDR2 reads SYGVKD. The CDR3 covers 12 residues. With regard to this clonotype: What it binds is unknown.

Three rounds of nested PCR, following a modified ARM-PCR protocol, produced the TCRbeta library. TCRdb itself ran the multiplex PCR reads through MiXCR, one entry per CDR3 protein. There are more than 55,000 distinct CDR3 sequences in the sample; roughly 77% occur only once, and more than 35% lies in the top ten. No cell sorting was done before RNA was extracted from the tissue. More than 3 cm separated this lung sample from the edge of the tumor. The J gene is TRBJ2-7, the V gene TRBV10-3; D is perhaps TRBD2 (5 bases). The specimen was distant non-tumor lung tissue. This clonotype originated in a man in his sixties with non-small cell lung cancer. The CDR3 is CGIGPGSYEQYF. The CDR3 DNA reads as TGTGGCATAGGCCCGGGGTCCTACGAGCAGTACTTC.